The following is a TCR beta chain sequence with its context. Its antigen is still unknown. Germline values: CDR1 MNHEY, CDR2 SVGAGI. The CDR3 runs to 16 residues. Deletions cut 4 bases from V and 0 bases from J, with 12 bases between. The PCR contained 60 Vbeta and 13 Jbeta primers. Sequencing was performed with immunoSEQ multiplex PCR; in TCRdb, only in-frame clones are kept and a portion is missing. The sample yields a few hundred thousand clones, approximately 81% seen once. This record comes from a study of cytomegalovirus exposure and HLA in healthy donors. Broader study findings: Later work found most CMV-associated TCR beta chains apparently HLA-restricted.

The source material was PBMCs. V and J are TRBV6-5 and TRBJ2-2; weak D call: TRBD1 (6 bases). The receptor was isolated from a woman aged 60-75 years in good health and CMV-seropositive. The CDR3 loop is CASSSGGGPNTGELFF. For the CDR3, the DNA is TGTGCCAGCAGTTCCGGTGGGGGCCCGAACACCGGGGAGCTGTTTTTT.